The rows below give T cell receptor beta chains drawn from one sample of a study of T cells after yellow fever vaccination. Using its own MiXCR run on the 5' RACE reads, TCRdb lists one record per CDR3 protein. The table includes under 200,000 distinct CDR3 sequences, roughly 11% detected once. The specimen was CD8+ T cells sorted from PBMCs, collected 15 days after the yellow fever booster vaccination. The receptor source for this set is a man aged 18 to 35 who received the YFV17D yellow fever vaccine. The CDR3 runs from the conserved cysteine through the conserved F or W. The D gene is left open where the match is weak. The size entry is marked missing in some rows and otherwise reads once, few, many or a size class.

TRBJ2-3 | 18 | - | TRBV4-2 | - | CASSQEIGRAWDTDTQYF | TGTGCCAGCAGCCAAGAAATCGGCAGGGCGTGGGACACAGATACGCAGTATTTT
TRBJ1-2 | 12 | - | TRBV12-3/TRBV12-4 | few | CASSPATDGYTF | TGTGCCAGCAGTCCTGCGACAGATGGCTACACCTTC
TRBJ1-5 | 15 | - | TRBV4-1 | few | CASSKRWDGNQPQHF | TGCGCCAGCAGCAAGAGGTGGGATGGCAATCAGCCCCAGCATTTT
TRBJ1-1 | 12 | - | TRBV7-2 | - | CASSSSPAEAFF | TGTGCCAGCAGCTCATCCCCCGCTGAAGCTTTCTTT
TRBJ2-7 | 14 | - | TRBV4-1 | few | CASSQGQGAEEQYF | TGCGCCAGCAGCCAAGGGCAGGGAGCGGAAGAGCAGTACTTC
TRBJ1-5 | 16 | TRBD1 | TRBV3-1 | few | CASSQTGTAQNQPQHF | TGTGCCAGCAGCCAAACCGGGACAGCTCAAAATCAGCCCCAGCATTTT
TRBJ1-1 | 14 | - | TRBV12-3/TRBV12-4 | - | CASTAGGLGTEAFF | TGTGCCAGCACCGCGGGGGGATTAGGGACTGAAGCTTTCTTT
TRBJ2-1 | 14 | - | TRBV20-1 | few | CSARRGGTYNEQFF | TGCAGTGCGAGAAGGGGGGGGACCTACAATGAGCAGTTCTTC
TRBJ2-2 | 22 | TRBD2 | TRBV4-1 | - | CASSPLYSSGTSGGYLTGELFF | TGCGCCAGCAGCCCGTTATACTCCTCCGGGACTAGCGGGGGCTACCTCACCGGGGAGCTGTTTTTT
TRBJ1-2 | 16 | - | TRBV20-1 | - | CSARDAPTHGNYGYTF | TGCAGTGCTAGAGACGCCCCCACACACGGAAACTATGGCTACACCTTC
TRBJ2-7 | 16 | - | TRBV20-1 | - | CSAFGTSYDGPYEQYF | TGCAGTGCTTTTGGTACTAGTTACGACGGGCCCTACGAGCAGTACTTC
TRBJ2-4 | 12 | - | TRBV4-3 | many | CASRPGLDIQYF | TGCGCCAGCAGACCGGGACTCGACATTCAGTACTTC
TRBJ2-1 | 17 | TRBD1 | TRBV4-1 | few | CASSPLGGQGAVDEQFF | TGCGCCAGCAGCCCATTGGGGGGACAGGGGGCTGTAGATGAGCAGTTCTTC
TRBJ1-1 | 14 | - | TRBV27 | - | CASSFKGLNTEAFF | TGTGCCAGCAGTTTCAAGGGTCTGAACACTGAAGCTTTCTTT
TRBJ2-1 | 14 | - | TRBV7-2 | - | CASSGPGIYNEQFF | TGTGCCAGCAGCGGCCCAGGGATTTACAATGAGCAGTTCTTC